These 11 T cell receptor beta chains share one sample of origin, sequenced in a study of blood T cells in healthy people across ages. The authors ran a second PCR of about 6 to 12 cycles using a sample-barcoded 5' primer and a J-beta primer mix. In TCRdb, the 5' RACE reads were re-called with MiXCR into one record per CDR3 protein. This sample has 800,000 to 950,000 distinct CDR3 sequences; 25% to 35% occur once, and the top ten carry about 10%. This sample also appeared in a second study, on T cells of mothers and their children.

The material sequenced was blood. These receptors all come from a middle-aged woman in good health.

This rearrangement joins TRBV11-1 to TRBJ2-1, with TRBD1 matching 8 bases. The CDR3 spans 17 residues. Germline CDR1 is SGHAT and CDR2 is FQDESV (reference sequence). V shed 1 base, J shed 4 bases, and the junction held 9 bases outside the gene matches. The CDR3 loop is CASSLVPVRGLYNEQFF. CDR3 in DNA: TGTGCCAGCAGCTTAGTCCCCGTCAGGGGGCTGTACAATGAGCAGTTCTTC.

The V gene is TRBV20-1, the J gene TRBJ2-1; possible D gene TRBD2, 6 bases. This CDR3 spans 12 amino acids. Germline CDR1 DFQATT, CDR2 SNEGSKA (reference sequence). V lost 8 bases and J 9 bases, leaving 17 bases between the germline ends. In DNA form, the CDR3 reads TGCAGTATACCTTCCAGGAGGGGTGAGCAGTTCTTC. It translates to CSIPSRRGEQFF.

A word on this clonotype: One end of the junction does not line up with germline, which may come from a read error. The chain couples TRBV6-2 or TRBV6-3 to TRBJ2-1; 8 bases line up with TRBD2. The V gene's germline CDR1 is MNHEY and CDR2 SVGEGT. CDR3 size: 13 residues. This CDR3 is CVSNRGGGNEQFF. The CDR3 coding sequence is TGTGTCAGCAATCGGGGGGGGGGCAATGAGCAGTTCTTC.

Only a few counts were recorded for this clonotype. The chain couples TRBV3-1 to TRBJ1-5; a possible D gene is TRBD1 (5 bases). The germline CDR1 and CDR2 sequences are LGHDT and YNNKEL (reference sequence). This CDR3 contains 15 residues. The V and J ends lost 5 bases and 2 bases respectively, with 13 bases between them. This CDR3 reads CASSSAGERNQPQHF. CDR3 nucleotides: TGTGCCAGCAGCTCCGCGGGGGAACGCAATCAGCCCCAGCATTTT.

The chain has TRBV18 and TRBJ1-4, with D hard to call. The CDR3 consists of 15 residues. With 3 bases removed from V and 8 bases from J, the gap between germline ends came to 16 bases. Germline V lookup: CDR1 KGHSH, CDR2 LQKENI. CDR3 region: CASSPEAERREKLFF. CDR3 nucleotides: TGTGCCAGCTCACCTGAGGCAGAACGACGAGAAAAACTGTTTTTT. Variable domain in full (rest from reference TRBV18 and TRBJ1-4): NAGVMQNPRHLVRRRGQEARLRCSPMKGHSHVYWYRQLPEEGLKFMVYLQKENIIDESGMPKERFSAEFPKEGPSILRIQQVVRGDSAAYFCASSPEAERREKLFFGSGTQLSVL.

Turning to this clonotype: Compared with germline, one end of the junction differs, possibly owing to a read error. The rearrangement links TRBV2 to TRBJ2-5; 11 nucleotides agree with TRBD2. The germline V gene encodes CDR1 SNHLY and CDR2 FYNNEI. There are 19 residues in the CDR3. As DNA, the CDR3 is TGTACCAGCAGTGAAGATCGTTGGGGTAGCGGGGGGGCCACAAAGACCCAGTACTTC. Its translation: CTSSEDRWGSGGATKTQYF.

The sample holds a few counts of this clonotype. This chain uses TRBV3-1 with TRBJ2-1, with a weak D call TRBD2 (5 bases). Germline V gene sequence: CDR1 LGHDT, CDR2 YNNKEL (reference sequence). Trimming removed 0 bases from V and 10 bases from J, with 13 bases in between. CDR3 length: 14 residues. In DNA, the CDR3 is TGTGCCAGCAGCCAAGAGTCAGGACTCGGCGAGCAGTTCTTC. This encodes CASSQESGLGEQFF.

This clonotype has a count of ten or more. V and J are TRBV2 and TRBJ2-1; no reliable D call. The CDR3 extends over 12 amino acids. Germline V lookup: CDR1 SNHLY, CDR2 FYNNEI. V lost 7 bases and J lost 6, with 10 bases in between. For the CDR3, the DNA is TGTGCCAGCATGGCCCAAGGCAATGAGCAGTTCTTC. Its protein product is CASMAQGNEQFF.

The chain links TRBV29-1 to TRBJ1-2; TRBD1 might be the D (6 bases). With 6 bases removed from V and 3 bases from J, the gap between germline ends came to 11 bases. CDR3 length: 12 residues. Germline V gives CDR1 SQVTM, CDR2 ANQGSEA. The DNA of the CDR3 is TGCAGCGTGAAGGGGGGGGACTATGGCTACACCTTC. Translation gives CSVKGGDYGYTF.

This clonotype has a count of ten or more. The DNA for the CDR3 is TGTGCCAGCAGTGAAGGGGAAGAAAACATTCAGTACTTC. It translates to CASSEGEENIQYF. The chain has TRBV6-1 and TRBJ2-4; D gene ambiguous. Trimming removed 1 base at V and 5 bases at J, with 6 bases between. Germline CDR1 and CDR2: MNHNS and SASEGT. The CDR3 is 13 amino acids.

The rearrangement joins TRBV20-1 to TRBJ2-1, with 11 bases matching TRBD2. Germline assignment: CDR1 DFQATT and CDR2 SNEGSKA (reference sequence). Trimming removed 3 bases from V and 10 bases from J; junction bases left unmatched: 11. The CDR3 has 15 amino acids. The CDR3 DNA reads TGCAGTGCTAGTGGTAGCGGGGGGGCCTCTATGGAGCAGTTCTTC. Its protein is CSASGSGGASMEQFF.